A selection of T cell receptor beta chains follows, all from one sample in a study of beta chain features in type 1 diabetes. TCRdb's copy holds only in-frame clones and misses some; the assay was immunoSEQ multiplex PCR. The repertoire consists of around 150,000 clones, with less than 9% occurring once and the leading ten covering around 1.5%. Sequenced input: central memory CD4+ T cells from blood. The receptors were gathered from a woman in her 30s in good health. Both conserved end residues are part of each CDR3. The order of the fields is clone size, J gene, V gene, CDR3 protein. Not every row has a clone size; where given, it reads once, few, many or a size class.

>many|TRBJ2-1|TRBV19
CASSPARGEQFF
>many|TRBJ2-5|TRBV15
CATSEIRVRETQYF
>NA|TRBJ2-1|TRBV30
CAWSVWRANAEQFF
>few|TRBJ2-1|TRBV12-5
CASGPGLAGRNEQFF
>NA|TRBJ2-3|TRBV6-5
CASSYSSGSTDTQYF
>few|TRBJ2-1|TRBV4-3
CASSQDRPGGSSYNEQFF
>NA|TRBJ1-1|TRBV30
CAWDPGQGRKKSAFF
>few|TRBJ2-7|TRBV7-9
CASSLLADSYEQYF
>few|TRBJ2-7|TRBV29-1
CSVEGVRDRETYEQYF
>NA|TRBJ2-7|TRBV7-2
CASSRDLRGQYF
>few|TRBJ1-2|TRBV6-1
CASRRTGSNYGYTF